The present TCR beta chain was sequenced within a study of blood T cell repertoires in COVID-19. This clone showed up just once. Method: immunoSEQ multiplex PCR; TCRdb's copy keeps in-frame clones and lacks some. The sample consists of about 180,000 clones, roughly 89% of them appearing once. The study drew participants aged about 18 to 95 years from about two dozen US areas. The ends lost 5 bases at V and 0 bases at J; junction bases unmatched: 4. CDR1 and CDR2 from the germline V gene are SEHNR and FQNEAQ (reference sequence). The CDR3 has 14 residues. Sample: PBMCs or T cells enriched from blood (not recorded which). The chain carries TRBV7-9 and TRBJ2-7, with 7 bases lining up with TRBD1. The receptor comes from a woman in her 40s with acute COVID-19. The chain's CDR3 is CASSPRGSSYEQYF. DNA for the CDR3: TGTGCCAGCAGCCCCAGGGGGTCCTCCTACGAGCAGTACTTC.